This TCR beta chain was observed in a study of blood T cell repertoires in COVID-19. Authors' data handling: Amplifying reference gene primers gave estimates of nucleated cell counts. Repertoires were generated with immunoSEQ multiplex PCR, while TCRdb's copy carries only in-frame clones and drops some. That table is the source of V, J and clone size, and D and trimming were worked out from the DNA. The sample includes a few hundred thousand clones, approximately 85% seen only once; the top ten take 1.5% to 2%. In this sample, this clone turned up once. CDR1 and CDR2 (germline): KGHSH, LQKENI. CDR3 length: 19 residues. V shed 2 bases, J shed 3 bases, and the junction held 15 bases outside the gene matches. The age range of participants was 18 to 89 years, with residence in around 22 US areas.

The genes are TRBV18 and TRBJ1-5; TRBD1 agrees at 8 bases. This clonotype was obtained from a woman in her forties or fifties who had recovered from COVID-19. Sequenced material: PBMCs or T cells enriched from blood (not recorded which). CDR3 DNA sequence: TGTGCCAGCTCACCAAGGGTTATCAGGACAGGGCTAGTCAATCAGCCCCAGCATTTT. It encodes CASSPRVIRTGLVNQPQHF.